A selection of T cell receptor beta chains follows, all from one sample in a study of T cell responses to AZD1222 COVID-19 vaccine. The repertoire was sequenced with immunoSEQ multiplex PCR; TCRdb's copy has only in-frame clones and lacks some. The data show around 110,000 clones, almost 90% seen once. Here the sequenced sample was peripheral blood, taken on day 0 of AZD1222 vaccination. The source of these receptors is an adult in good health. Each CDR3 is given with its conserved first and last residue. A D gene is named only where the DNA matches it firmly. Clone size is shown for a subset of rows, as once, few, many or a class of expanded clone.

clone_size j_call d_call v_call cdr3_nt cdr3_aa
. TRBJ2-3 TRBD1 TRBV5-1 TGCGCCAGCAGCTTGGAACAGGGGTTGGATACGCAGTATTTT CASSLEQGLDTQYF
. TRBJ2-7 . TRBV7-9 TGTGCCAGCAGCCCCTGGGCAGGGGAATGGGTATACGTGTACGAGCAGTACTTC CASSPWAGEWVYVYEQYF
. TRBJ1-1 TRBD1 TRBV6-2/TRBV6-3 TGTGCCAGCAGTGTGGACAGGTTTGAAGCTTTCTTT CASSVDRFEAFF
. TRBJ2-7 . TRBV9 TGTGCCAGCAGCGTGATGGACGGCTACGAGCAGTACTTC CASSVMDGYEQYF
. TRBJ2-2 TRBD1 TRBV19 TGTGCCAGTAGTGGGACAGGGGCCGGGGAGCTGTTTTTT CASSGTGAGELFF
. TRBJ1-1 . TRBV12-3/TRBV12-4 TGTGCCAGCAGTTTAGTGGGATACGGGGCTTTCTTT CASSLVGYGAFF
. TRBJ2-5 . TRBV20-1 TGCAGTGCTACTGACCGCCAAGAGACCCAGTACTTC CSATDRQETQYF
. TRBJ1-2 . TRBV2 TGTGCCAGCAACGCCCAGGGGATCCCGGGGAGTTCGGATGGCTACACCTTC CASNAQGIPGSSDGYTF
. TRBJ2-1 TRBD2 TRBV6-6 TGTGCCAGCACACCGAGGCTAGCGGGTAATGAGCAGTTCTTC CASTPRLAGNEQFF
. TRBJ1-2 TRBD1 TRBV23-1 TGCGCCAGCAGTCAATCGAACAGGGGGAGAGGCTACACCTTC CASSQSNRGRGYTF
once TRBJ1-2 . TRBV4-2 TGTGCCAGCAGCCAAGGCCTTTCGTCCTCTGGCTACACCTTC CASSQGLSSSGYTF
. TRBJ1-2 . TRBV18 TGTGCCAGCTCACCAGGGCAGGAGGGTGGCTACACCTTC CASSPGQEGGYTF
. TRBJ1-2 TRBD1 TRBV4-3 TGCGCCAGCAGCCAACAGGGGGCTTTCTATGGCTACACCTTC CASSQQGAFYGYTF
. TRBJ2-7 . TRBV24-1 TGTGCCACCAACAGGACAGGGACTAGCTCCTACGAGCAGTACTTC CATNRTGTSSYEQYF
few TRBJ2-7 TRBD1 TRBV5-8 TGTGCCAGCAGCTTGGCCGGACAGGGGGGCGAGCAGTACTTC CASSLAGQGGEQYF
. TRBJ1-5 . TRBV28 TGTGCCAGCAGTCCAGACACCAGGCTAAATCAGCCCCAGCATTTT CASSPDTRLNQPQHF
. TRBJ2-7 . TRBV24-1 TGTGCCACCAGTGCATCCTACGAGCAGTACTTC CATSASYEQYF
. TRBJ2-1 TRBD1 TRBV7-9 TGTGCCAGCAGCTCCCACGGACAGGAAGGGGAGCGGCAGTTCTTC CASSSHGQEGERQFF
once TRBJ2-2 TRBD2 TRBV5-4 TGTGCCAGCAGCTCGACTAGCGGGAGGGTAACCGGGGAGCTGTTTTTT CASSSTSGRVTGELFF
. TRBJ1-3 . TRBV30 TGTGCCTGGAGTCTTTGGGCAGGGAGTGGAAACACCATATATTTT CAWSLWAGSGNTIYF
. TRBJ2-7 . TRBV5-1 TGCGCCAGCAGCCGGAGACAGACAACCCTGGGATTGGAGCAGTACTTC CASSRRQTTLGLEQYF
. TRBJ2-7 . TRBV7-3 TGTGCCAGCAGCCAAGGGGGGGCCCTAAACGAGCAGTACTTC CASSQGGALNEQYF
. TRBJ2-3 TRBD1 TRBV3-1/TRBV3-2 TGTGCCAGCAGCCCTCGACAGGGGACAACTAGCACAGATACGCAGTATTTT CASSPRQGTTSTDTQYF
. TRBJ2-1 TRBD2 TRBV7-3 TGTGCCAGCAGCACCAGGACTAGCGGGAGGAGTGAGCAGTTCTTC CASSTRTSGRSEQFF
. TRBJ1-6 . TRBV30 TGTGCCTGGAGTGTAGGGGGACCGAATTCACCCCTCCACTTT CAWSVGGPNSPLHF
. TRBJ1-6 . TRBV18 TGTGCCAGCTCACCTAGGAGTGCGAATTCACCCCTCCACTTT CASSPRSANSPLHF
. TRBJ2-7 . TRBV19 TGTGCCAGTAGCACGTCCACGACAGAAGGTTTCAACGAGCAGTACTTC CASSTSTTEGFNEQYF
few TRBJ1-2 TRBD1 TRBV19 TGTGCCAGTAGTATGGGACAGGGGCCAAACTATGGCTACACCTTC CASSMGQGPNYGYTF
. TRBJ1-2 . TRBV6-4 TGTGCCAGCAGTGACTCGTCGGGGTTGGTCTACACCTTC CASSDSSGLVYTF
once TRBJ2-1 TRBD2 TRBV7-8 TGTGCCAGCAGCTTACAAGCGGGATCCTACAATGAGCAGTTCTTC CASSLQAGSYNEQFF
. TRBJ2-7 TRBD1 TRBV12-5 TGTGCTAGTGGAATAGGACAGGCTCCCTACGAGCAGTACTTC CASGIGQAPYEQYF
. TRBJ1-1 . TRBV3-1/TRBV3-2 TGTGCCAGCAGCCACTTAGCCGCGAACACTGAAGCTTTCTTT CASSHLAANTEAFF
. TRBJ1-1 TRBD1 TRBV5-1 TGCGCCAGCAGCTCTTGGACAGGAGGCAAAACTGAAGCTTTCTTT CASSSWTGGKTEAFF
. TRBJ1-2 TRBD1 TRBV29-1 TGCAGCGTTGAATTGACCGGGACAGGGAGGTATGGCTACACCTTC CSVELTGTGRYGYTF
. TRBJ1-5 TRBD1 TRBV20-1 TGCAGTGCTAGTCTCGGACAGGGCGAACAGCCCCAGCATTTT CSASLGQGEQPQHF
. TRBJ1-1 . TRBV7-3 TGTGCCAGCAGCTTGACAGCGAACACTGAAGCTTTCTTT CASSLTANTEAFF
. TRBJ1-1 . TRBV9 TGTGCCAGCAGCGTGTTACAGGGCGGGAGCACTGAAGCTTTCTTT CASSVLQGGSTEAFF
. TRBJ1-1 . TRBV29-1 TGCAGCGTTGAAGCCGCGGGGGTAAACACTGAAGCTTTCTTT CSVEAAGVNTEAFF
. TRBJ2-1 TRBD2 TRBV19 TGTGCCAGTAGTATTTTGCTAAGCGGGGGCCCATACAATGAGCAGTTCTTC CASSILLSGGPYNEQFF
. TRBJ2-1 . TRBV15 TGTGCCACCAGCATACCAGCGGGCCGAGTCCGAGAGCAGTTCTTC CATSIPAGRVREQFF
. TRBJ1-1 . TRBV5-6 TGTGCCAGCAGCTTGGTTGGACATCCACTGAACACTGAAGCTTTCTTT CASSLVGHPLNTEAFF
. TRBJ2-7 . TRBV5-1 TGCGCCAGCAGCTTGGGGGACACGCCCTACGAGCAGTACTTC CASSLGDTPYEQYF
. TRBJ2-7 . TRBV5-1 TGCGCCAGCAGCTACAGCTCCTACGAGCAGTACTTC CASSYSSYEQYF
. TRBJ2-1 . TRBV27 TGTGCCAGCACCCACGGGGCAACCTACTCCTACAATGAGCAGTTCTTC CASTHGATYSYNEQFF
. TRBJ2-1 . TRBV7-2 TGTGCCAGCAGCTTGACTAGGCATGAGCAGTTCTTC CASSLTRHEQFF
. TRBJ2-2 . TRBV2 TGTGCCAGCGGGTTTGAGGAGGGGAAAGGACCCTCCGGGGAGCTGTTTTTT CASGFEEGKGPSGELFF
. TRBJ2-3 . TRBV30 TGTGCCTGGAGTGCGGCGGGACACACAGATACGCAGTATTTT CAWSAAGHTDTQYF